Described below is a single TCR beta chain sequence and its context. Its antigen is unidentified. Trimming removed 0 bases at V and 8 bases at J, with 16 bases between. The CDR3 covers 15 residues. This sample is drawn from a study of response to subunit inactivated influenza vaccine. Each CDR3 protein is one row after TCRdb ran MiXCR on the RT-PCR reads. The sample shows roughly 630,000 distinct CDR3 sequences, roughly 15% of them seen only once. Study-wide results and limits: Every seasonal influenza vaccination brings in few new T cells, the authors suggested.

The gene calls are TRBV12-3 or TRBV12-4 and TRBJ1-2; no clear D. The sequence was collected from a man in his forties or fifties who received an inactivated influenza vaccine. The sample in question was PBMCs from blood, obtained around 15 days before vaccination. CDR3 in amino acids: CASSLAWASRRGYTF. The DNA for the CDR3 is TGTGCCAGCAGTTTAGCGTGGGCTTCCCGGAGAGGCTACACCTTC.